A few counts support the clone carrying this T cell receptor (beta chain). The sample belongs to a study of blood T cell repertoires in COVID-19. TCRdb keeps only in-frame clones here, not all; method: immunoSEQ multiplex PCR. The table shows about 160,000 clones, with 79% occurring only once. Germline V gives CDR1 MDHEN, CDR2 SYDVKM. J was trimmed by 5 bases and V by 5 bases; bases with no gene match: 5. CDR3 length equals 14 residues. Sequencing was carried out using peripheral blood. J is TRBJ1-5 and V is TRBV28, with 8 bases identical to TRBD1. This clonotype was sampled from a woman in her fifties or sixties with COVID-19, enrolled during active disease. CDR3 nucleotides: TGTGCCAGCAGTAACTACAGGGGGGATCAGCCCCAGCATTTT. Translation: CASSNYRGDQPQHF.